Listed here are 11 T cell receptor beta chains from one sample, sequenced in a study of control samples from healthy donors and cancer patients. Profiling relied on immunoSEQ multiplex PCR, and the TCRdb table lists in-frame clones only, not all of them. The sample has 150,000 to 200,000 clones, 90% to 95% seen once. Sequenced input: blood. The receptor set was obtained from a woman in her 30s in good health.

The rearrangement links TRBV27 to TRBJ1-5, with D possibly matching TRBD1 (6 bases). This CDR3 is 16 amino acids long. The germline V gene has CDR1 MNHEY and CDR2 SMNVEV (reference sequence). Trimming pared 0 bases from V and 0 bases from J, leaving 9 bases between. The CDR3 reads CASSLSGGYSNQPQHF. The CDR3 DNA sequence: TGTGCCAGCAGTTTATCAGGGGGATATAGCAATCAGCCCCAGCATTTT.

The chain has TRBV11-2 and TRBJ1-2; no reliable D call. Trimming removed 3 bases from V and 0 bases from J, with 5 bases in between. The germline CDR1 and CDR2 sequences are SGHAT and FQNNGV. This CDR3 is 13 amino acids long. CDR3: CASSFGANYGYTF. The CDR3 DNA follows: TGTGCCAGCAGCTTCGGAGCTAACTATGGCTACACCTTC.

The chain couples TRBV6-4 to TRBJ1-1; D uncertain. The germline V gene has CDR1 MRHNA and CDR2 SNTAGT. The length of the CDR3 is 13 residues. V was cut by 0 bases and J by 4 bases, with 6 bases left in between. CDR3: CASSDSASTEAFF. The CDR3, as DNA: TGTGCCAGCAGTGACTCGGCGTCCACTGAAGCTTTCTTT.

The V call is TRBV19, the J call TRBJ1-3; the D gene is possibly TRBD1 (5 bases). Trimming took off 6 bases at V and 2 bases at J, with 8 bases between the two ends. The germline gives CDR1 LNHDA, CDR2 SQIVND (reference sequence). The length of the CDR3 is 13 residues. The CDR3 DNA sequence: TGTGCCAGTAGGTGGGGGACTGGAAACACCATATATTTT. Translating gives CASRWGTGNTIYF. The full variable domain, completed using reference TRBV19 and TRBJ1-3, is DGGITQSPKYLFRKEGQNVTLSCEQNLNHDAMYWYRQDPGQGLRLIYYSQIVNDFQKGDIAEGYSVSREKKESFPLTVTSAQKNPTAFYLCASRWGTGNTIYFGEGSWLTVV.

CDR3 residues: CASSLPGEGGNTIYF. The CDR3 DNA follows: TGTGCCAGCAGCCTCCCAGGGGAGGGAGGAAACACCATATATTTT. The genes are TRBV7-2 and TRBJ1-3; possible D gene TRBD1, 6 bases. Germline CDR1 SGHTA, CDR2 FQGNSA. The CDR3 covers 15 residues. V was pared by 5 bases and J by 4 bases, with 15 bases between.

This rearrangement joins TRBV11-2 to TRBJ2-2, with D perhaps TRBD1 or TRBD2 (5 bases each). The V gene lost 1 base and the J gene lost 4 bases, with 16 bases spanning the gap. CDR3 length: 17 residues. The germline V gene has CDR1 SGHAT and CDR2 FQNNGV. The CDR3 DNA reads TGTGCCAGCAGCTTAGGGTTTCGGGGCAAACGCACCGGGGAGCTGTTTTTT. Protein: CASSLGFRGKRTGELFF.

The chain has TRBV7-9 and TRBJ2-7; 11 bases agree with TRBD2. The CDR3 totals 15 residues. Trimming cost V 5 bases and J 6 bases; bases outside gene matches: 9. From germline, CDR1 is SEHNR and CDR2 FQNEAQ (reference sequence). CDR3: CASSLVSGGAFEQYF. CDR3 nucleotides: TGTGCCAGCAGCCTAGTTAGCGGGGGGGCCTTCGAGCAGTACTTC. The entire variable domain, with the rest obtained from reference TRBV7-9 and TRBJ2-7, is as follows: DTGVSQNPRHKITKRGQNVTFRCDPISEHNRLYWYRQTLGQGPEFLTYFQNEAQLEKSRLLSDRFSAERPKGSFSTLEIQRTEQGDSAMYLCASSLVSGGAFEQYFGPGTRLTVT.

The gene calls are TRBV28 and TRBJ1-2; 8 nucleotides agree with TRBD1. Germline V gene sequence: CDR1 MDHEN, CDR2 SYDVKM. The CDR3 consists of 14 residues. V trimming: 6 bases; J trimming: 0 bases; junction bases outside the gene matches: 3. The DNA of the CDR3 is TGTGCCAGCAGCCACAGGGGGGCTAACTATGGCTACACCTTC. The encoded protein is CASSHRGANYGYTF.

The V gene is TRBV6-1, the J gene TRBJ2-1; the match to TRBD2 covers 7 bases. The CDR3 extends over 15 amino acids. Germline V gene lookup returns CDR1 MNHNS and CDR2 SASEGT. V trimming: 3 bases; J trimming: 9 bases; junction bases outside the gene matches: 11. The CDR3 nucleotides read TGTGCCAGCAGTGAGTCGGCGGGGGATGTAGGTGAGCAGTTCTTC. Its protein product is CASSESAGDVGEQFF.

This clone has only one observation. The chain joins TRBV4-1 to TRBJ2-5; TRBD1 might be the D (6 bases). This CDR3 comprises 13 residues. CDR1 is MGHRA and CDR2 is YSYEKL in the germline V gene. Trimming left V 5 bases short and J 4 bases short, with 11 bases between. CDR3 amino acids: CASSFSRGETQYF. In DNA, the CDR3 is TGCGCCAGCAGCTTCTCCAGGGGAGAGACCCAGTACTTC.

The V gene is TRBV5-1, the J gene TRBJ2-7; TRBD1 matches 7 bases. J gave up 1 base and V 3 bases, and 7 bases lay outside the gene matches. The CDR3 covers 15 residues. Germline CDR1 reads SGHRS; CDR2 reads YFSETQ. CDR3 sequence: CASSWTGNPSYEQYF. CDR3 DNA: TGCGCCAGCAGCTGGACAGGTAATCCTTCCTACGAGCAGTACTTC.